This TCR beta chain was retrieved from a study of cytomegalovirus exposure and HLA in healthy donors. Notes on the study in general: Researchers catalogued approximately 170 TCR beta chains as cytomegalovirus-associated. The records held CMV serostatus as the only immune exposure information. A later analysis linked a missense DCLRE1C variant to TCR beta V- and J-gene trimming.

PCR amplification relied on 60 Vbeta primers (plus 13 Jbeta primers). Generated by immunoSEQ multiplex PCR, the TCRdb table keeps only in-frame clones and is missing some. The sample yields 120,000 or so clones, approximately 76% seen once. Germline V gene lookup returns CDR1 MNHEY and CDR2 SMNVEV (reference sequence). CDR3 size: 14 residues. After removal of 5 bases from V and 0 bases from J, the junction contained 4 bases not matched to a gene. This clone was recorded once. Antigen unknown. Material for sequencing was PBMCs. This sequence joins TRBV27 and TRBJ2-7; TRBD2 aligns across 7 bases. The TCR comes from a man between 50 and 59 years old in good health and CMV-seropositive. CDR3 bases: TGTGCCAGCAGTCGGGACTACAGCTCCTACGAGCAGTACTTC. Amino acids: CASSRDYSSYEQYF.